These T cell receptor beta chains were read from a single sample in a study of blood T cell repertoires in COVID-19. Clones were read by immunoSEQ multiplex PCR, and TCRdb kept only the in-frame ones, dropping some. The sample lists around 200,000 clones, around 90% occurring once. Sequenced material: PBMCs or T cells enriched from blood (not recorded which). The receptors originated from a man aged 25 to 40 who had recovered from COVID-19. Each CDR3 is given with its conserved first and last residue. A D gene is named only where the DNA matches it firmly. A row's size may be missing; if present it is once, few, many or a size class.

-	TRBV2	-	TRBJ2-7	CASSEASVTFSYEQYF	TGTGCCAGCAGTGAAGCCTCTGTCACTTTCTCCTACGAGCAGTACTTC
-	TRBV19	-	TRBJ2-7	CASRRKPGDSPEQYF	TGTGCCAGTAGAAGGAAACCGGGGGATTCCCCCGAGCAGTACTTC
-	TRBV18	-	TRBJ1-3	CASSPPIPSSGNTIYF	TGTGCCAGCTCACCACCTATCCCGAGCTCTGGAAACACCATATATTTT
TRBD1	TRBV4-2	-	TRBJ1-1	CASSLYGTGDRGPNTEAFF	TGTGCCAGCAGCCTGTACGGTACAGGGGACAGGGGACCGAACACTGAAGCTTTCTTT
-	TRBV10-1	-	TRBJ1-1	CASSTEPTGPTEAFF	TGCGCCAGCAGTACAGAGCCAACAGGGCCCACTGAAGCTTTCTTT
-	TRBV24-1	-	TRBJ2-1	CATSDLDTKNYNEQFF	TGTGCCACCAGTGACTTGGACACGAAGAACTACAATGAGCAGTTCTTC
TRBD1	TRBV24-1	-	TRBJ2-2	CATSDSLSDRGGAGELFF	TGTGCCACCAGTGACTCTCTTTCGGACAGGGGAGGGGCCGGGGAGCTGTTTTTT
TRBD1	TRBV7-2	-	TRBJ1-6	CASSGRRDSRSYNSPLHF	TGTGCCAGCAGCGGGAGACGGGACAGCCGCTCCTATAATTCACCCCTCCACTTT
TRBD1	TRBV3-1/TRBV3-2	-	TRBJ2-7	CASSQEGTGGYEQYF	TGTGCCAGCAGCCAAGAAGGGACAGGGGGCTACGAGCAGTACTTC
-	TRBV15	-	TRBJ2-1	CATNAPRPGDNEQFF	TGTGCCACCAACGCACCGAGACCCGGAGACAATGAGCAGTTCTTC
TRBD1	TRBV30	once	TRBJ1-6	CAWIRTGANSPLHF	TGTGCCTGGATTAGGACAGGGGCTAATTCACCCCTCCACTTT
TRBD1	TRBV24-1	once	TRBJ1-4	CATSGSTGSTNEKLFF	TGTGCCACCAGTGGCTCGACAGGGTCAACTAATGAAAAACTGTTTTTT
-	TRBV4-3	-	TRBJ1-1	CASSQDGSLNTEAFF	TGCGCCAGCAGCCAAGATGGCAGTCTGAACACTGAAGCTTTCTTT
-	TRBV6-1	-	TRBJ2-7	CASSERPDSYEQYF	TGTGCCAGCAGTGAACGTCCGGACAGCTACGAGCAGTACTTC
-	TRBV15	-	TRBJ2-1	CATSRDPGESRSNEQFF	TGTGCCACCAGCAGAGATCCGGGAGAAAGCCGCAGCAATGAGCAGTTCTTC
TRBD2	TRBV30	-	TRBJ2-1	CAWERGGREYEQFF	TGTGCCTGGGAGCGGGGGGGCCGGGAGTATGAGCAGTTCTTC
TRBD2	TRBV9	-	TRBJ2-5	CASSVGPASGMQETQYF	TGTGCCAGCAGCGTAGGCCCGGCTAGCGGGATGCAAGAGACCCAGTACTTC
-	TRBV20-1	-	TRBJ2-6	CSASGQWGANVLTF	TGCAGTGCTAGTGGGCAGTGGGGGGCCAACGTCCTGACTTTC
-	TRBV21-1	-	TRBJ1-5	CARRGGQGRSNQPQHF	TGTGCCAGGAGAGGGGGACAGGGAAGAAGCAATCAGCCCCAGCATTTT
TRBD2	TRBV6-6	-	TRBJ2-1	CASSPRGYAGGDYNEQFF	TGTGCCAGCAGTCCCCGGGGGTACGCGGGGGGGGACTACAATGAGCAGTTCTTC
-	TRBV6-4	-	TRBJ1-2	CASSDSIRDAYGYTF	TGTGCCAGCAGTGACTCTATACGGGATGCCTATGGCTACACCTTC
-	TRBV5-1	-	TRBJ1-1	CASTERVANTEAFF	TGCGCCAGCACCGAGCGGGTAGCGAACACTGAAGCTTTCTTT
TRBD2	TRBV10-2	-	TRBJ2-7	CASSPLAGGAYEQYF	TGCGCCAGCAGCCCACTAGCGGGAGGGGCCTACGAGCAGTACTTC
TRBD1	TRBV10-1	-	TRBJ2-7	CARRWTGGYHEQYF	TGCGCCAGAAGATGGACAGGGGGATACCACGAGCAGTACTTC
-	TRBV9	-	TRBJ2-2	CASSVVGVEEENNTGELFF	TGTGCCAGCAGCGTAGTGGGAGTAGAGGAAGAAAATAACACCGGGGAGCTGTTTTTT
TRBD1	TRBV6-2/TRBV6-3	once	TRBJ1-1	CASSSQGAMNTEAFF	TGTGCCAGCAGTTCGCAGGGGGCTATGAACACTGAAGCTTTCTTT
-	TRBV16	-	TRBJ2-7	CASSQRQNYEQYF	TGTGCCAGCAGCCAACGACAGAATTACGAGCAGTACTTC
TRBD2	TRBV20-1	-	TRBJ2-3	CSASYVGVAGDTSTDTQYF	TGCAGTGCTAGTTATGTTGGGGTTGCGGGAGATACGAGCACAGATACGCAGTATTTT
-	TRBV6-2/TRBV6-3	once	TRBJ1-1	CASSYGGAGDTEAFF	TGTGCCAGCAGTTACGGGGGGGCAGGGGACACTGAAGCTTTCTTT
-	TRBV30	-	TRBJ1-5	CALGGYSNQPQHF	TGTGCCTTAGGGGGATATAGCAATCAGCCCCAGCATTTT
TRBD1	TRBV5-8	-	TRBJ2-2	CASSFWTGGARNTGELFF	TGTGCCAGCAGCTTCTGGACAGGGGGGGCGCGAAACACCGGGGAGCTGTTTTTT